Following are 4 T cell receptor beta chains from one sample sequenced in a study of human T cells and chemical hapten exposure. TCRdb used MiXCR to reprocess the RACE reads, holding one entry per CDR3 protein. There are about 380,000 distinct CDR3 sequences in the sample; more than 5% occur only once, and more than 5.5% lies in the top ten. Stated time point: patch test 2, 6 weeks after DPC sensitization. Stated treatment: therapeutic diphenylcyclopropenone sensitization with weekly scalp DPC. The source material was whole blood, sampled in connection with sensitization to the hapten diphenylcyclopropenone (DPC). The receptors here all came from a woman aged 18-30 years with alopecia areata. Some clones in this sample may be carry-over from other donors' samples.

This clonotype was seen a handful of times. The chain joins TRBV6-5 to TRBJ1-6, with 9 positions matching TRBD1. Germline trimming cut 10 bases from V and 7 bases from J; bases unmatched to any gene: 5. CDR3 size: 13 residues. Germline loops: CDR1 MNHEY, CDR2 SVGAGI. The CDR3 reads CATQDRGNSPLHF. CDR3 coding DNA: TGTGCCACCCAGGACAGGGGAAATTCACCCCTCCACTTT.

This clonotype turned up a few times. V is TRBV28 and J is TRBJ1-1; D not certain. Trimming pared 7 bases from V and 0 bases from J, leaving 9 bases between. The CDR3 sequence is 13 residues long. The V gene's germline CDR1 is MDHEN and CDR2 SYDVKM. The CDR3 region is CASIRQMNTEAFF. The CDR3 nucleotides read TGTGCCAGCATCCGACAAATGAACACTGAAGCTTTCTTT.

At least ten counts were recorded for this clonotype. The DNA of the CDR3 is TGTGCCAGCAGCTTAACCCCGATAGACGGAGATCAGCCCCAGCATTTT. Its translation: CASSLTPIDGDQPQHF. The V call is TRBV7-9, the J call TRBJ1-5; no definite D call. The CDR3 extends over 16 amino acids. The germline gives CDR1 SEHNR, CDR2 FQNEAQ (reference sequence). V was trimmed by 2 bases and J by 5 bases, leaving 16 bases between them.

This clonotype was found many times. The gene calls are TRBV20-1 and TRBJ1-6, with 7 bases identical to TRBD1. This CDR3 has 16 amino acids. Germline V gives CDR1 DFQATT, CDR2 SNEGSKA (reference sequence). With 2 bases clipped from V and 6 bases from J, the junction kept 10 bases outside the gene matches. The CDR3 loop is CSARPMDRPVNSPLHF. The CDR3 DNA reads TGCAGTGCTAGACCTATGGACAGGCCCGTTAATTCACCCCTCCACTTT.